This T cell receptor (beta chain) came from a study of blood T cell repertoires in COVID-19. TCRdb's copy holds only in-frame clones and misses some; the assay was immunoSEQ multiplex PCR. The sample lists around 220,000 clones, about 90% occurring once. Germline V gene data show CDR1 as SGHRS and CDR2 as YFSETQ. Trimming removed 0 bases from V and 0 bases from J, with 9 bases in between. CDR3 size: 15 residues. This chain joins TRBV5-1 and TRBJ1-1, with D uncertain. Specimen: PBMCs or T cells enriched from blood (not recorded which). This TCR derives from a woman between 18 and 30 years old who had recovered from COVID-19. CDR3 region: CASSLAAAMNTEAFF. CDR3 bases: TGCGCCAGCAGCTTGGCCGCGGCTATGAACACTGAAGCTTTCTTT.